A single sample gave rise to the 5 T cell receptor beta chains below, sequenced in a study of early T cells in non-severe SARS-CoV-2 infection. Using its own MiXCR run on the 5' RACE reads, TCRdb lists one record per CDR3 protein. The sample lists tens of thousands of distinct CDR3 sequences, roughly 12% seen once, with around 2.9% in the top ten. Sample: whole blood, taken at baseline. The receptors derive from an adult who was a healthcare worker with PCR-confirmed SARS-CoV-2 infection or an uninfected control (not recorded which).

The chain uses TRBV5-1 and TRBJ2-1; a weak D match, TRBD1 (6 bases). Germline V CDR1 and CDR2: SGHRS, YFSETQ. The CDR3 loop spans 15 amino acids. Trimming cost V 4 bases and J 0 bases, with 11 bases left between them. The CDR3: CASSPQGSSYNEQFF. Written as DNA, the CDR3 is TGCGCCAGCAGCCCGCAGGGGAGCTCCTACAATGAGCAGTTCTTC.

This clonotype was counted a few times. The V and J genes are TRBV20-1 and TRBJ1-2, with D possibly matching TRBD1 (6 bases). CDR1 is DFQATT and CDR2 is SNEGSKA in the germline V gene (reference sequence). V was shortened by 5 bases and J by 8 bases, with 12 bases between the two germline ends. The CDR3 totals 11 residues. CDR3 amino acids: CSAWDIEGYTF. The CDR3 DNA reads TGCAGTGCTTGGGACATAGAGGGCTACACCTTC.

V gene TRBV18 combines with J gene TRBJ2-7; 9 bases map to TRBD1. J lost 4 bases, V lost 5 bases, and 6 bases had no gene match. In germline, CDR1 is KGHSH, CDR2 LQKENI. The length of the CDR3 is 14 residues. As DNA, the CDR3 is TGTGCCAGCTCATCCGAGACAGGGGGGTACGAGCAGTACTTC. It translates to CASSSETGGYEQYF.

The chain links TRBV11-2 to TRBJ2-7; TRBD1 matches at 8 bases. CDR3 length equals 15 residues. After removal of 2 bases from V and 2 bases from J, the junction contained 5 bases not matched to a gene. Looked up from germline, CDR1 is SGHAT and CDR2 is FQNNGV. DNA of the CDR3: TGTGCCAGCAGCTTACGAGGACAGGGAGCCTACGAGCAGTACTTC. Translating it yields CASSLRGQGAYEQYF.

This clonotype was recorded many times. The gene calls are TRBV6-2 or TRBV6-3 and TRBJ2-6; weak D call: TRBD2 (5 bases). The CDR3 has 16 amino acids. CDR1 is MNHEY and CDR2 is SVGEGT in the germline V gene. Trimming took 7 bases from V and 2 from J, leaving 15 bases between them. The CDR3 region is CASKPFEGTGANVLTF. The DNA of the CDR3 is TGTGCCAGCAAGCCCTTTGAGGGCACTGGGGCCAACGTCCTGACTTTC.